The 26 T cell receptor beta chains listed next were all sequenced from one sample in a study of blood T cell repertoires in COVID-19. Sequenced by immunoSEQ multiplex PCR; TCRdb stores in-frame clones only, minus some. The sample has 450,000 or so clones; about 87% are singletons. The source material was peripheral blood. Source of these receptors: a man aged 18 to 30 with COVID-19, enrolled during active disease.

This chain uses TRBV6-5 with TRBJ2-5, with D uncertain. Germline CDR1 and CDR2: MNHEY and SVGAGI. With 7 bases removed from V and 7 bases from J, the gap between germline ends came to 16 bases. This CDR3 spans 13 amino acids. The CDR3 DNA reads TGTGCCAGCATCCAAAGGAGTTTTGGGACCCAGTACTTC. This codes for CASIQRSFGTQYF.

The chain recombines TRBV9 with TRBJ2-1; 9 bases fit TRBD2. With V trimmed by 3 bases and J by 2 bases, 6 bases remained unmatched. Per the germline V gene, CDR1 is SGDLS and CDR2 is YYNGEE. There are 16 residues in the CDR3. The CDR3 is CASSGLAGETYNEQFF. Here the CDR3 DNA reads TGTGCCAGCAGCGGGTTAGCGGGAGAGACCTACAATGAGCAGTTCTTC. The full variable domain, rest sourced from reference TRBV9 and TRBJ2-1, is DSGVTQTPKHLITATGQRVTLRCSPRSGDLSVYWYQQSLDQGLQFLIQYYNGEERAKGNILERFSAQQFPDLHSELNLSSLELGDSALYFCASSGLAGETYNEQFFGPGTRLTVL.

This sequence joins TRBV3-1 (or the pseudogene TRBV3-2) and TRBJ2-2; D is unresolved. Trimming stripped 8 bases from V and 4 bases from J, with 5 bases between. CDR3 length equals 11 residues. Germline loops: CDR1 LGHDT, CDR2 YNNKEL (reference sequence). The CDR3 here is CASERTGELFF. Here the CDR3 DNA reads TGTGCCAGCGAGCGCACCGGGGAGCTGTTTTTT.

The gene calls are TRBV27 and TRBJ2-3; 8 bases match TRBD2. The junction had 14 bases not matched to a gene; V was cut back by 5 bases and J by 1 base. Germline V gene sequence: CDR1 MNHEY, CDR2 SMNVEV (reference sequence). The CDR3 has 18 amino acids. The CDR3 spells CASSNALPGLGGTDTQYF. CDR3 coding DNA: TGTGCCAGCAGTAACGCACTCCCGGGACTAGGAGGCACAGATACGCAGTATTTT.

The chain couples TRBV21-1 to TRBJ2-7; the listed D gene, TRBD1, was not tested against the DNA. TRBV21-1 is marked as a pseudogene. The CDR3 has 14 residues. For the CDR3, the DNA is TGTGCCAGCAGCAAGGACAGGGGCACTTACGAGCAGTACTTC. Translation: CASSKDRGTYEQYF.

This clone was detected only a few times. This rearrangement joins TRBV19 to TRBJ1-4, with no clear D. The germline V and J ends were trimmed by 7 bases and 0 bases, with 6 bases remaining between them. Germline loops: CDR1 LNHDA, CDR2 SQIVND (reference sequence). The CDR3 is made up of 13 amino acids. CDR3 sequence: CASNPATNEKLFF. As DNA, the CDR3 is TGTGCCAGTAATCCTGCAACTAATGAAAAACTGTTTTTT.

In DNA, the CDR3 is TGTGCCAGCAGCTCGACTCTAGCGGGAGGACTCTCCTACAATGAGCAGTTCTTC. Its protein product is CASSSTLAGGLSYNEQFF. The rearrangement uses TRBV7-9 and TRBJ2-1, with 11 bases identical to TRBD2. This CDR3 contains 18 residues. The germline gives CDR1 SEHNR, CDR2 FQNEAQ (reference sequence). V shed 4 bases and J 0 bases; nucleotides not matched to a gene: 8.

The rearrangement links TRBV14 to TRBJ2-7; TRBD2 agrees at 8 bases. Trimming cost V 3 bases and J 0 bases; bases outside gene matches: 7. Germline CDR1 is SGHDN and CDR2 is FVKESK. The length of the CDR3 is 16 residues. CDR3 in DNA: TGTGCCAGCAGCCAGGGACTAGTAACCAACTCCTACGAGCAGTACTTC. It codes for CASSQGLVTNSYEQYF.

The chain links TRBV7-2 to TRBJ2-5; 8 nucleotides line up with TRBD2. V shed 4 bases and J 5 bases; nucleotides not matched to a gene: 3. CDR3 length equals 13 residues. Germline CDR1 and CDR2: SGHTA and FQGNSA. CDR3 amino acids: CASSYSGMETQYF. The CDR3 region has the DNA TGTGCCAGCAGCTATAGCGGGATGGAGACCCAGTACTTC.

The J gene is TRBJ1-1, the V gene TRBV6-5; D unresolved. The V end was cut by 6 bases, the J end by 0 bases, with 11 bases between. From germline, CDR1 is MNHEY and CDR2 SVGAGI. The CDR3 contains 14 residues. CDR3 amino acids: CASSRASVNTEAFF. DNA of the CDR3: TGTGCCAGCAGCCGCGCCAGCGTGAACACTGAAGCTTTCTTT.

The chain is built from TRBV6-5 and TRBJ2-7; 10 nucleotides agree with TRBD1. The junction had 6 bases not matched to a gene; V was cut back by 0 bases and J by 7 bases. The CDR3 has 15 amino acids. In germline, CDR1 is MNHEY, CDR2 SVGAGI. The CDR3 sequence is CASSYSGTGVGEQYF. Here the CDR3 DNA reads TGTGCCAGCAGTTACTCAGGGACAGGGGTTGGGGAGCAGTACTTC.

The gene calls are TRBV2 and TRBJ2-7; no reliable D call. This CDR3 is 12 amino acids long. Germline V CDR1 and CDR2: SNHLY, FYNNEI. V was shortened by 8 bases and J by 6 bases, with 14 bases between the two germline ends. The DNA of the CDR3 is TGTGCCAGCTCGAAAGAAACGGTCGAGCAGTACTTC. It encodes CASSKETVEQYF.

The genes are TRBV4-1 and TRBJ2-7; 8 bases align to TRBD1. The CDR3 extends over 17 amino acids. Germline CDR1 MGHRA, CDR2 YSYEKL. V lost 0 bases, J lost 4 bases, and 11 bases stayed unmatched. The DNA of the CDR3 is TGCGCCAGCAGCCAAGAGGACAGGGACTTCTTTAGTTACGAGCAGTACTTC. It is translated as CASSQEDRDFFSYEQYF.

This chain uses TRBV7-2 with TRBJ1-2; 7 bases match TRBD1. In germline, CDR1 is SGHTA, CDR2 FQGNSA. The CDR3 has 13 residues. V lost 5 bases and J lost 7; bases outside the gene matches: 7. The CDR3 here is CASSRQGLPGYTF. The CDR3 DNA is TGTGCCAGCAGCCGACAGGGACTCCCTGGCTACACCTTC.

This chain uses TRBV7-6 with TRBJ1-4, with 8 bases that match TRBD1. V lost 2 bases, J lost 3 bases, and 2 bases stayed unmatched. CDR1 SGHVS and CDR2 FNYEAQ come from the germline V gene. The CDR3 has 15 residues. The CDR3 DNA follows: TGTGCCAGCAGCTTATCGACAGGGGCTAATGAAAAACTGTTTTTT. This sequence encodes CASSLSTGANEKLFF.

V and J are TRBV18 and TRBJ2-7, with D possibly matching TRBD2 (5 bases). The CDR3 extends over 13 amino acids. Trimming took 6 bases from V and 3 from J, leaving 12 bases between them. Looked up from germline, CDR1 is KGHSH and CDR2 is LQKENI. In nucleotides, the CDR3 is TGTGCCAGCTCCAACGGACTGAGCTACGAGCAGTACTTC. Protein product: CASSNGLSYEQYF.

V and J are TRBV19 and TRBJ2-2; TRBD2 aligns across 12 bases. Germline V lookup: CDR1 LNHDA, CDR2 SQIVND (reference sequence). The ends lost 4 bases at V and 8 bases at J; junction bases unmatched: 14. The CDR3 covers 18 residues. The CDR3 bases are TGTGCCAGTAGTACCCAGGGACTAGCGGGTCGTCGGGGAGGGGAGCTGTTTTTT. Its translation: CASSTQGLAGRRGGELFF.

V is TRBV4-2 and J is TRBJ2-1; 9 bases are a match to TRBD2. Germline CDR1 is LGHNA and CDR2 is YNFKEQ. Unmatched junction bases numbered 3, after V lost 0 bases and J lost 3 bases. The CDR3 extends over 16 amino acids. CDR3 nucleotide sequence: TGTGCCAGCAGCCAAGAGGCGGGGGGGTTCTACAATGAGCAGTTCTTC. It specifies CASSQEAGGFYNEQFF.

The CDR3 region is CASSPSQRGYNEQFF. CDR3 coding DNA: TGTGCCAGCTCACCAAGCCAGCGGGGTTACAATGAGCAGTTCTTC. The V and J genes are TRBV18 and TRBJ2-1, with 7 bases that match TRBD2. This CDR3 contains 15 residues. The germline gives CDR1 KGHSH, CDR2 LQKENI. Germline trimming cut 2 bases from V and 4 bases from J; bases unmatched to any gene: 5.

The CDR3 DNA reads as TGTGCCAGCCAGGGGGTTATGAACACTGAAGCTTTCTTT. Encoded protein: CASQGVMNTEAFF. This chain links TRBV12-3 or TRBV12-4 with TRBJ1-1; 7 positions agree with TRBD1. The length of the CDR3 is 13 residues. The junction had 3 bases not matched to a gene; V was cut back by 8 bases and J by 0 bases.

This chain uses TRBV19 with TRBJ2-5, with TRBD2 identical over 9 bases. Germline trimming cut 3 bases from V and 3 bases from J; bases unmatched to any gene: 5. CDR1 and CDR2 from the germline V gene are LNHDA and SQIVND (reference sequence). This CDR3 spans 15 amino acids. The CDR3 is CASSISGGPKETQYF. Written as DNA, the CDR3 is TGTGCCAGTAGTATCAGCGGGGGGCCCAAAGAGACCCAGTACTTC.

The chain recombines TRBV2 with TRBJ1-5; no reliable D call. This CDR3 is 16 amino acids long. Germline V lookup: CDR1 SNHLY, CDR2 FYNNEI. The V and J ends lost 7 bases and 0 bases respectively, with 16 bases between them. The CDR3 coding sequence is TGTGCCAGCACCTCTGAGGGAGTATATAGCAATCAGCCCCAGCATTTT. Translated: CASTSEGVYSNQPQHF.

The chain uses TRBV2 and TRBJ2-2; D call uncertain. Germline-derived CDR1 and CDR2 are SNHLY and FYNNEI. The CDR3 consists of 12 residues. V lost 6 bases, J lost 7 bases, and 9 bases lay in between. As DNA, the CDR3 is TGTGCCAGCAGCGTCGGTGGCGGGGAGCTGTTTTTT. This codes for CASSVGGGELFF. Using reference TRBV2 and TRBJ2-2 for the parts outside the CDR3, the full variable domain is EPEVTQTPSHQVTQMGQEVILRCVPISNHLYFYWYRQILGQKVEFLVSFYNNEISEKSEIFDDQFSVERPDGSNFTLKIRSTKLEDSAMYFCASSVGGGELFFGEGSRLTVL.

The chain recombines TRBV6-2 or TRBV6-3 with TRBJ2-1; 9 nucleotides match TRBD1. Germline V gives CDR1 MNHEY, CDR2 SVGEGT. Losses at the gene ends were 2 bases for V and 8 bases for J; bases not matched to a gene: 7. CDR3 length equals 15 residues. CDR3 DNA: TGTGCCAGCAGTTACCCGGGACAGGGCACATATGAGCAGTTCTTC. This codes for CASSYPGQGTYEQFF.

The chain uses TRBV18 and TRBJ2-3, with D maybe TRBD2 (7 bases). The CDR3 covers 15 residues. The V gene's germline CDR1 is KGHSH and CDR2 LQKENI. V was shortened by 3 bases and J by 2 bases, with 12 bases between the two germline ends. The CDR3 loop reads CASSPSRGATDTQYF. The CDR3 DNA sequence: TGTGCCAGCTCACCTAGCCGGGGGGCCACAGATACGCAGTATTTT.

This rearrangement joins TRBV19 to TRBJ1-4; D remains ambiguous. Deletions cut 3 bases from V and 4 bases from J, with 6 bases between. Germline CDR1 LNHDA, CDR2 SQIVND (reference sequence). The CDR3 is 13 residues long. CDR3 in amino acids: CASSIVSNEKLFF. Here the CDR3 DNA reads TGTGCCAGTAGTATTGTTAGTAATGAAAAACTGTTTTTT.